This is a list of T cell receptor beta chains from one sample in a study of CD8+CD57+ T cells in acquired aplastic anemia. One entry per CDR3 protein, called by TCRdb with MiXCR from the reads. The repertoire holds a few hundred thousand distinct CDR3 sequences, with approximately 60% as singletons. The sample taken for sequencing was sorted CD4+, CD8+, or CD8+CD57+ T cells (not recorded which) from PBMCs. All receptors come from a human donor with aplastic anemia. The CDR3 runs from the conserved cysteine through the conserved F or W. D genes are given only for firm matches. Some rows have no size entry. The others give once, few or many, or a class for an expanded clone.

j_gene	len	v_gene	abundance	d_gene	CDR3nt	CDR3aa
TRBJ2-1	16	TRBV7-7	NA	TRBD2	TGTGCTAGCAGCTTAGCGGGACTAACGGGAACCAATGAGCAGTTCTTC	CASSLAGLTGTNEQFF
TRBJ2-3	14	TRBV19	few	TRBD2	TGTGCCAGTAGTATACGGGGGGGGACAGATACGCAGTATTTT	CASSIRGGTDTQYF
TRBJ2-1	16	TRBV19	NA	NA	TGTGCCAGTACCTCCCTTGTCGGGACACGCTACAATGAGCAGTTCTTC	CASTSLVGTRYNEQFF
TRBJ1-1	15	TRBV2	NA	NA	TGTGCCAGCAGTGAAGAGTGGACACAGAACACTGAAGCTTTCTTT	CASSEEWTQNTEAFF
TRBJ2-1	18	TRBV19	NA	TRBD2	TGTGCCAGTAGTATGCTCGGGACTAGCGGGGCGATGTTCAATGAGCAGTTCTTC	CASSMLGTSGAMFNEQFF
TRBJ2-2	15	TRBV5-1	NA	NA	TGCGCCAGCAGACTATTCGGGGAACGAACCGGGGAGCTGTTTTTT	CASRLFGERTGELFF
TRBJ1-5	15	TRBV2	NA	NA	TGTGCCAGCAGCAGGGCCGATAATAGCAATCAGCCCCAGCATTTT	CASSRADNSNQPQHF
TRBJ1-2	15	TRBV5-5	many	NA	TGTGCCAGCAGCTTGGAGAGGGGCGAGACGGCTGGCTACACCTTC	CASSLERGETAGYTF
TRBJ2-7	13	TRBV20-1	NA	NA	TGCAGTGCTAGAGATCCGGGGACGGGGGAGCAGTACTTC	CSARDPGTGEQYF
TRBJ2-1	16	TRBV2	NA	TRBD2	TGTGCCAGCAGGGCTAGGACTAGCAGCTTTTACAATGAGCAGTTCTTC	CASRARTSSFYNEQFF
TRBJ2-2	10	TRBV29-1	NA	NA	TGCAGCGTGACAGGAGGGGAGCTGTTTTTT	CSVTGGELFF
TRBJ2-5	13	TRBV7-9	NA	TRBD2	TGTGCCACAACTAGCGGGGGGGCACGGGACCAGTACTTC	CATTSGGARDQYF
TRBJ2-7	14	TRBV6-2/TRBV6-3	NA	NA	TGTGCCAGCAGTTACTTGGAGGGCTCCTACGAGCAGTACTTC	CASSYLEGSYEQYF
TRBJ2-2	15	TRBV12-3/TRBV12-4	once	TRBD1	TGTGCCAGCAAACCGGGACAGGGACGGCCCCGGGAGCTGTTTTTT	CASKPGQGRPRELFF
TRBJ1-2	14	TRBV20-1	NA	TRBD1	TGCAGTGCTAGAGATGGGGCAGGGGGCTATGGCTACACCTTC	CSARDGAGGYGYTF
TRBJ1-6	15	TRBV7-9	few	NA	TGTGCCAGCAGCTTGGGTCTCGGGGTGAACTCACCCCTCCACTTT	CASSLGLGVNSPLHF